Listed here is a single T cell receptor (beta chain). This sample was included in a study of T cells in Graves' hyperthyroidism and ophthalmopathy. Amplification targeted TCR beta CDR3 regions from RNA transcripts. First-round RT-PCR targeting the TCR CDR3 was performed with the HTBI primer set. TCRdb reprocessed the multiplex PCR reads via MiXCR and lists one record per CDR3 protein. The table has about 610,000 distinct CDR3 sequences, over 12% seen once. This CDR3 comprises 13 residues. V was trimmed by 0 bases and J by 8 bases, leaving 13 bases between them. Germline V gene sequence: CDR1 DFQATT, CDR2 SNEGSKA (reference sequence). Exclusion followed for patients with uncontrolled infection, other autoimmune disease, pregnancy or lactation.

The source material was blood. This chain connects TRBV20-1 to TRBJ1-2; D unresolved. The receptor's source is a woman aged 40-49 years with Graves' ophthalmopathy. CDR3 nucleotides: TGCAGTGCTAGAGATTGGAGGCTCGGGGGCTACACCTTC. Translated: CSARDWRLGGYTF.